The entry below gives a single TCR beta chain sequence along with its context. This record belongs to a study of blood T cell repertoires in COVID-19. About the study: Sites in the United States, Italy and Spain provided acute and convalescent COVID-19 samples. Nucleic acid was either cDNA or gDNA, and it came from T cells, B-cell-depleted T cells, or PBMCs.

The CDR3 contains 17 residues. Germline CDR1 is SNHLY and CDR2 is FYNNEI. The ends were cut back, 4 bases at V and 3 bases at J, with 22 bases in the middle. Original processing methods: Quantification of nucleated cells was approximated via reference gene primer amplification. Method: immunoSEQ multiplex PCR; TCRdb's copy keeps in-frame clones and lacks some. The DNA was the basis for D and trimming; V, J and clone size are from that table. The sample shows approximately 65,000 clones, approximately 80% of them seen only once. Sample: PBMCs or T cells enriched from blood (not recorded which). The V call is TRBV2, the J call TRBJ2-7; possibly TRBD1 for D (6 bases). This clonotype originated in a middle-aged woman with acute COVID-19. The CDR3 DNA is TGTGCCAGCAGTGGAGACCCCGGGACATCCTTTAACTACGAGCAGTACGTC. Its translation: CASSGDPGTSFNYEQYV.